The rows below give T cell receptor beta chains drawn from one sample of a study of blood T cells in healthy people across ages. TCRdb redid the calling of the 5' RACE reads with MiXCR, one entry per CDR3 protein. This table has about 760,000 distinct CDR3 sequences, 56% appearing once. Sequencing was carried out using blood. These receptors originate from a man aged 40-49 years in good health. CDR3s include the opening cysteine and the closing phenylalanine or tryptophan. D genes are given only for firm matches. Clone size, where shown, is once, few, many, or a class for clones that have expanded.

clone_size: .; j_call: TRBJ2-4; d_call: TRBD1; v_call: TRBV4-1; cdr3_aa: CASSPSGQEAKNIQYF; cdr3_nt: TGCGCCAGCAGCCCCTCAGGACAGGAGGCCAAAAACATTCAGTACTTC
clone_size: .; j_call: TRBJ2-2; d_call: TRBD2; v_call: TRBV14; cdr3_aa: CASSLRRLSGTTGELFF; cdr3_nt: TGTGCCAGCAGCCTCAGACGACTTAGCGGGACTACCGGGGAGCTGTTTTTT
clone_size: few; j_call: TRBJ2-7; d_call: .; v_call: TRBV29-1; cdr3_aa: CSVRQGSYEQYF; cdr3_nt: TGCAGCGTTCGGCAGGGTTCCTACGAGCAGTACTTC
clone_size: .; j_call: TRBJ1-2; d_call: .; v_call: TRBV7-3; cdr3_aa: CASSSDPTNYGYTF; cdr3_nt: TGTGCCAGCAGCTCCGACCCTACTAACTATGGCTACACCTTC
clone_size: .; j_call: TRBJ2-5; d_call: TRBD2; v_call: TRBV29-1; cdr3_aa: CSVVGGIGETQYF; cdr3_nt: TGCAGCGTTGTGGGGGGGATCGGGGAGACCCAGTACTTC
clone_size: .; j_call: TRBJ2-5; d_call: TRBD1; v_call: TRBV20-1; cdr3_aa: CSAGDRGYETQYF; cdr3_nt: TGCAGTGCCGGGGACAGGGGGTACGAGACCCAGTACTTC
clone_size: .; j_call: TRBJ2-7; d_call: .; v_call: TRBV5-1; cdr3_aa: CASSFNGESYEQYF; cdr3_nt: TGCGCCAGCAGCTTTAACGGCGAGTCCTACGAGCAGTACTTC
clone_size: .; j_call: TRBJ2-7; d_call: TRBD2; v_call: TRBV13; cdr3_aa: CASRRFSGETYEQYF; cdr3_nt: TGTGCCAGCCGACGATTTAGCGGGGAAACCTACGAGCAGTACTTC
clone_size: .; j_call: TRBJ1-2; d_call: TRBD1; v_call: TRBV9; cdr3_aa: CASSVGGGQTIPYGNTF; cdr3_nt: TGTGCCAGCAGCGTAGGTGGGGGACAGACTATACCTTATGGCAACACCTTC
clone_size: .; j_call: TRBJ2-5; d_call: .; v_call: TRBV2; cdr3_aa: CASRAGVQETQYF; cdr3_nt: TGTGCCAGCAGGGCAGGGGTCCAAGAGACCCAGTACTTC
clone_size: .; j_call: TRBJ1-4; d_call: .; v_call: TRBV20-1; cdr3_aa: CSARMQPNEKLFF; cdr3_nt: TGCAGTGCTAGGATGCAGCCTAATGAAAAACTGTTTTTT
clone_size: .; j_call: TRBJ2-4; d_call: .; v_call: TRBV2; cdr3_aa: CVILSGVGQNIQYF; cdr3_nt: TGTGTCATTTTATCAGGGGTAGGGCAAAACATTCAGTACTTC
clone_size: .; j_call: TRBJ2-3; d_call: TRBD1; v_call: TRBV27; cdr3_aa: CASSLSFRGLTDTQYF; cdr3_nt: TGTGCCAGCAGTTTATCGTTCAGGGGGCTCACAGATACGCAGTATTTT
clone_size: .; j_call: TRBJ2-7; d_call: .; v_call: TRBV5-5; cdr3_aa: CASRRTETYEQYF; cdr3_nt: TGTGCCAGCAGACGGACAGAAACCTACGAGCAGTACTTC
clone_size: few; j_call: TRBJ2-1; d_call: TRBD2; v_call: TRBV10-3; cdr3_aa: CAISEGLAVNNEQFF; cdr3_nt: TGTGCCATCAGTGAAGGACTAGCGGTAAACAATGAGCAGTTCTTC
clone_size: few; j_call: TRBJ1-2; d_call: .; v_call: TRBV18; cdr3_aa: CASSPRADSYGYTF; cdr3_nt: TGTGCCAGCTCACCAAGGGCGGATTCATATGGCTACACCTTC
clone_size: .; j_call: TRBJ1-2; d_call: TRBD1; v_call: TRBV7-8; cdr3_aa: CASGSLPRQGNGYTF; cdr3_nt: TGTGCCAGCGGCTCCTTACCGAGACAGGGAAACGGCTACACCTTC
clone_size: .; j_call: TRBJ2-7; d_call: TRBD1; v_call: TRBV20-1; cdr3_aa: CSARDRGQASYEQYF; cdr3_nt: TGCAGTGCTAGAGATCGGGGACAGGCATCCTACGAGCAGTACTTC
clone_size: few; j_call: TRBJ2-3; d_call: TRBD2; v_call: TRBV11-3; cdr3_aa: CASSLDLRGEGDTQYF; cdr3_nt: TGTGCCAGCAGCTTAGATCTCCGGGGGGAGGGGGATACGCAGTATTTT
clone_size: .; j_call: TRBJ2-3; d_call: TRBD1; v_call: TRBV18; cdr3_aa: CASSLDREDTQYF; cdr3_nt: TGTGCCAGCTCGCTAGACAGGGAGGATACGCAGTATTTT
clone_size: .; j_call: TRBJ2-1; d_call: TRBD2; v_call: TRBV3-1; cdr3_aa: CASRDYYNEQFF; cdr3_nt: TGTGCCAGCCGGGACTATTACAATGAGCAGTTCTTC
clone_size: .; j_call: TRBJ1-2; d_call: TRBD1; v_call: TRBV11-2; cdr3_aa: CASSHGQGAFGYTF; cdr3_nt: TGTGCCAGCAGCCATGGACAGGGAGCCTTCGGCTACACCTTC
clone_size: .; j_call: TRBJ2-7; d_call: .; v_call: TRBV5-1; cdr3_aa: CASRFDIMTYEQYF; cdr3_nt: TGCGCCAGCAGATTCGACATAATGACCTACGAGCAGTACTTC
clone_size: few; j_call: TRBJ2-5; d_call: .; v_call: TRBV15; cdr3_aa: CATSRETGAGGETQYF; cdr3_nt: TGTGCCACCAGCAGAGAAACAGGAGCGGGTGGAGAGACCCAGTACTTC
clone_size: few; j_call: TRBJ2-7; d_call: .; v_call: TRBV25-1; cdr3_aa: CASSDRVYEQYF; cdr3_nt: TGTGCCAGCAGTGACCGAGTCTACGAGCAGTACTTC
clone_size: few; j_call: TRBJ2-7; d_call: .; v_call: TRBV20-1; cdr3_aa: CSARDIGTGAYEQYF; cdr3_nt: TGCAGTGCTAGAGATATTGGGACGGGGGCCTACGAGCAGTACTTC
clone_size: few; j_call: TRBJ1-5; d_call: .; v_call: TRBV20-1; cdr3_aa: CSARGGGAGNQPQHF; cdr3_nt: TGCAGTGCTAGAGGAGGAGGGGCGGGCAATCAGCCCCAGCATTTT
clone_size: few; j_call: TRBJ2-6; d_call: .; v_call: TRBV5-6; cdr3_aa: CASSLGVANVLTF; cdr3_nt: TGTGCCAGCAGCTTGGGAGTGGCCAACGTCCTGACTTTC
clone_size: .; j_call: TRBJ2-5; d_call: .; v_call: TRBV6-6; cdr3_aa: CASSYSIGVVGETQYF; cdr3_nt: TGTGCCAGCAGTTACTCGATCGGGGTTGTCGGAGAGACCCAGTACTTC
clone_size: few; j_call: TRBJ1-1; d_call: .; v_call: TRBV3-1; cdr3_aa: CATEEKGNAEAFF; cdr3_nt: TGTGCCACCGAGGAAAAGGGGAACGCTGAAGCTTTCTTT
clone_size: .; j_call: TRBJ1-2; d_call: .; v_call: TRBV27; cdr3_aa: CASSIRQDKANYGYTF; cdr3_nt: TGTGCCAGCAGTATACGACAAGACAAGGCTAACTATGGCTACACCTTC
clone_size: .; j_call: TRBJ2-5; d_call: .; v_call: TRBV5-8; cdr3_aa: CASSYIPREQYF; cdr3_nt: TGTGCCAGCAGCTACATTCCCCGTGAGCAGTACTTC
clone_size: .; j_call: TRBJ1-1; d_call: TRBD1; v_call: TRBV9; cdr3_aa: CASSVGVQGAGEAFF; cdr3_nt: TGTGCCAGCAGCGTAGGAGTACAGGGGGCGGGTGAAGCTTTCTTT
clone_size: .; j_call: TRBJ2-5; d_call: .; v_call: TRBV11-1; cdr3_aa: CASSHGDRGRPQTQYF; cdr3_nt: TGTGCCAGCAGCCATGGGGACCGGGGCCGCCCGCAGACCCAGTACTTC
clone_size: .; j_call: TRBJ2-6; d_call: TRBD2; v_call: TRBV6-4; cdr3_aa: CASSDSWTSGSGANVLTF; cdr3_nt: TGTGCCAGCAGTGACTCCTGGACTAGCGGGTCTGGGGCCAACGTCCTGACTTTC
clone_size: .; j_call: TRBJ2-7; d_call: .; v_call: TRBV11-3; cdr3_aa: CASSLPPGSYEQYF; cdr3_nt: TGTGCCAGCAGCTTACCCCCAGGGTCCTACGAGCAGTACTTC
clone_size: .; j_call: TRBJ2-3; d_call: .; v_call: TRBV9; cdr3_aa: CASTKRLRHGDTQYF; cdr3_nt: TGTGCCAGCACCAAGCGGCTACGTCATGGGGATACGCAGTATTTT
clone_size: few; j_call: TRBJ2-5; d_call: .; v_call: TRBV29-1; cdr3_aa: CSVSSDKTQYF; cdr3_nt: TGCAGCGTTTCTAGCGACAAGACCCAGTACTTC
clone_size: .; j_call: TRBJ1-4; d_call: .; v_call: TRBV7-2; cdr3_aa: CASRCTGTTNEKLFF; cdr3_nt: TGTGCCAGCAGGTGCACGGGTACAACTAATGAAAAACTGTTTTTT
clone_size: once; j_call: TRBJ1-1; d_call: .; v_call: TRBV12-3/TRBV12-4; cdr3_aa: CASTPYAEVFF; cdr3_nt: TGTGCCAGCACCCCATATGCTGAAGTTTTCTTT
clone_size: .; j_call: TRBJ1-1; d_call: .; v_call: TRBV29-1; cdr3_aa: CSVEGSEAFF; cdr3_nt: TGCAGCGTTGAGGGATCTGAAGCTTTCTTT
clone_size: .; j_call: TRBJ2-5; d_call: .; v_call: TRBV20-1; cdr3_aa: CSAQLQETQYF; cdr3_nt: TGCAGTGCACAACTCCAAGAGACCCAGTACTTC
clone_size: .; j_call: TRBJ2-7; d_call: TRBD1; v_call: TRBV28; cdr3_aa: CASSFRTGAGYEQYF; cdr3_nt: TGTGCCAGCAGTTTCAGGACAGGGGCGGGGTACGAGCAGTACTTC
clone_size: once; j_call: TRBJ2-1; d_call: TRBD2; v_call: TRBV7-8; cdr3_aa: CASSSAGTSGTYNKQFF; cdr3_nt: TGTGCCAGCAGCTCCGCCGGGACTAGCGGGACCTACAATAAGCAGTTCTTC